The 3 T cell receptor beta chains below all came from one sample that was sequenced in a study of Graves' ophthalmopathy and Graves' hyperthyroidism. Researchers took RNA transcripts and amplified TCR beta CDR3 regions from them. The first round was an RT-PCR with HTBI primers, and the second round was a multiplex PCR. TCRdb re-analysed the multiplex PCR reads in MiXCR, keeping a single row per CDR3 protein. The sample holds approximately 540,000 distinct CDR3 sequences; under 45% are singletons and the top ten take about 4%. Sequencing was performed on peripheral blood or thyroid tissue (not recorded which). Source of these receptors: an adult man with Graves' hyperthyroidism.

V usage is TRBV20-1 and J usage is TRBJ1-4, with a possible D match to TRBD1 (5 bases). CDR3 length equals 14 residues. The V end lost 3 bases, the J end lost 2 bases, and 10 bases lay between the germline ends. Germline CDR1 is DFQATT and CDR2 is SNEGSKA (reference sequence). The CDR3 DNA reads as TGCAGTGCTAGTAGTGGGGCTACTAATGAAAAACTGTTTTTT. It yields the protein CSASSGATNEKLFF.

This clonotype has a count of ten or more. V and J are TRBV15 and TRBJ1-2; 7 bases agree with TRBD1. V lost 3 bases, J lost 7 bases, and 11 bases stayed unmatched. Germline V gives CDR1 LNHNV, CDR2 YYDKDF (reference sequence). This CDR3 region has 15 residues. The DNA of the CDR3 is TGTGCCACCAGCAGCAGAAAGACAGGGTTTCCTGGCTACACCTTC. Its translation: CATSSRKTGFPGYTF.

A word on this clonotype: Given a much more abundant clone one base away, this may be a read error. The gene calls are TRBV6-5 and TRBJ1-1; D remains unclear. V lost 7 bases and J lost 0, with 6 bases in between. Germline CDR1 and CDR2: MNHEY and SVGAGI. The CDR3 has 12 residues. The CDR3 bases are TGTGCCAGCATGAGGGTGAACACTGAAGCTTTCTTT. Protein product: CASMRVNTEAFF.